The 11 T cell receptor beta chains presented below share a single source sample, sequenced in a study of T cell repertoires in cytomegalovirus infection. MiXCR, applied by TCRdb to the reads, yields one record per CDR3 protein. This table holds about 900,000 distinct CDR3 sequences, roughly 30% found once. Which antigens these TCRs recognize remains unknown. This sample comprised cultured CD8+ T cells from PBMCs, obtained from culture after CMV antigen stimulation. The receptor set was obtained from a human donor in good health (CMV status not recorded). Some clones in this sample may be carry-over from other donors' samples.

This clonotype was counted at least ten times. V and J are TRBV6-5 and TRBJ2-1; 10 nucleotides match TRBD2. Germline-derived CDR1 and CDR2 are MNHEY and SVGAGI. V gave up 5 bases and J gave up 0 bases; unmatched junction bases: 10. CDR3 length: 18 residues. The CDR3 region has the DNA TGTGCCAGCAGTCATTCGAGCGGGGGGGACAGCTCCTACAATGAGCAGTTCTTC. Amino acid sequence: CASSHSSGGDSSYNEQFF.

The chain is built from TRBV29-1 and TRBJ2-2, with 9 bases identical to TRBD2. The CDR3 runs to 16 residues. J was trimmed by 0 bases and V by 4 bases; bases with no gene match: 6. Germline V gene lookup returns CDR1 SQVTM and CDR2 ANQGSEA. CDR3 in DNA: TGCAGCGTTGTGCCAGCGGGGGGCTCGAACACCGGGGAGCTGTTTTTT. Translated: CSVVPAGGSNTGELFF.

At least ten counts were recorded for this clonotype. A read error may account for a junction end that differs from germline. The V gene is TRBV4-1, the J gene TRBJ2-2; the D is unclear. Germline V gives CDR1 MGHRA, CDR2 YSYEKL. The CDR3 loop spans 13 amino acids. CDR3 sequence (DNA): TGTGCCAGCAGTCCCAAGAACACCGGGGAGCTGTTTTTT. This gives the protein CASSPKNTGELFF.

There are a few counts of this clonotype. The rearrangement joins TRBV6-1 to TRBJ1-3; D is uncertain. V lost 0 bases to trimming and J lost 0 bases, with 12 bases between them. CDR1 and CDR2 from the germline V gene are MNHNS and SASEGT. This CDR3 is 17 amino acids long. For the CDR3, the DNA is TGTGCCAGCAGTGAAGCGCCCGTTCTTTACTCTGGAAACACCATATATTTT. This gives the protein CASSEAPVLYSGNTIYF.

This sequence joins TRBV4-1 and TRBJ1-1, with 8 bases identical to TRBD1. There are 14 residues in the CDR3. The V and J ends lost 3 bases and 5 bases, in that order; junction bases with no gene match: 5. The germline CDR1 and CDR2 sequences are MGHRA and YSYEKL. DNA of the CDR3: TGCGCCAGCAGCCAGGCCGACAGGGGTACTGAAGCTTTCTTT. Its protein is CASSQADRGTEAFF.

This clonotype was seen repeatedly, ten times or more. The chain has TRBV7-8 and TRBJ1-2; 11 bases align to TRBD1. This CDR3 region has 15 residues. V lost 4 bases to trimming and J lost 2 bases; unmatched junction nucleotides: 3. The germline gives CDR1 SGHVS, CDR2 FQNEAQ. CDR3 sequence (DNA): TGTGCCAGCAGCTACGGACAGGGGGCGAACTATGGCTACACCTTC. This encodes CASSYGQGANYGYTF.

This clonotype was counted between two and nine times. The chain combines TRBV7-9 with TRBJ1-5; the D is unclear. In germline, CDR1 is SEHNR, CDR2 FQNEAQ (reference sequence). CDR3 length: 14 amino acids. Trimming cost V 1 base and J 7 bases, with 11 bases left between them. The CDR3 nucleotides are TGTGCCAGCAGCTTAGGGGCCGCTCGGCAGCCCCAGCATTTT. It specifies CASSLGAARQPQHF.

J is TRBJ1-2 and V is TRBV6-5; 7 bases fit TRBD1. The germline V gene has CDR1 MNHEY and CDR2 SVGAGI. Trimming at V came to 10 bases and at J to 7 bases, leaving 18 bases not matched to a gene. This CDR3 is 15 amino acids long. CDR3 in amino acids: CATSGQALVGLGYTF. As DNA, the CDR3 is TGTGCCACCTCAGGACAGGCCCTTGTTGGACTTGGCTACACCTTC.

The chain carries TRBV19 and TRBJ2-2, with TRBD2 identical over 11 bases. V was pared by 5 bases and J by 3 bases, with 8 bases of the junction left unmatched. This CDR3 region has 17 residues. Germline assignment: CDR1 LNHDA and CDR2 SQIVND (reference sequence). CDR3 sequence reads: CASSAASSGGYTGELFF. CDR3 sequence (DNA): TGTGCCAGTAGTGCCGCCTCTAGCGGGGGGTACACCGGGGAGCTGTTTTTT.

The chain links TRBV12-3 or TRBV12-4 to TRBJ2-2; possible D gene TRBD2, 6 bases. CDR3 length: 13 amino acids. V shed 7 bases and J shed 3 bases, with 9 bases lying between them. The CDR3 loop reads CASTSGDTGELFF. DNA of the CDR3: TGTGCCAGCACCTCGGGGGACACCGGGGAGCTGTTTTTT.

The chain combines TRBV10-3 with TRBJ2-3; D is perhaps TRBD1 or TRBD2 (5 bases each). Trimming pared 10 bases from V and 0 bases from J, leaving 26 bases between. Germline assignment: CDR1 ENHRY and CDR2 SYGVKD. This CDR3 contains 18 residues. Here the CDR3 reads CATLVRVTGTVSTDTQYF. The CDR3 nucleotides read TGTGCCACCCTAGTTCGAGTTACCGGGACCGTTAGCACAGATACGCAGTATTTT.